This is a list of T cell receptor beta chains from one sample in a study of shared clonotypes between healthy human individuals. Sequencing used immunoSEQ multiplex PCR; TCRdb keeps in-frame clones, though not all of them. The profile shows some 2,100,000 clones, more than 90% of them singletons. Sequencing was carried out using naive CD4+ T cells sorted from blood. Source of these receptors: a man younger than 35 in good health. Each CDR3 is given with its conserved first and last residue. Each record gives: J gene, V gene, D gene, clone size, CDR3 protein, CDR3 DNA. The D gene is left open where the match is weak. Part of the rows lack a size; the others show once, few, many or a class for expanded clones.

TRBJ2-5 TRBV4-3 TRBD1 . CASSQEGTGVQETQYF TGCGCCAGCAGCCAAGAAGGGACAGGGGTACAAGAGACCCAGTACTTC
TRBJ1-1 TRBV5-4 . . CASTVRSTDNTEAFF TGTGCCAGCACTGTGCGGTCGACCGATAACACTGAAGCTTTCTTT
TRBJ1-6 TRBV2 TRBD1 . CASRGQGDTPLHF TGTGCCAGCAGAGGACAGGGGGACACACCCCTCCACTTT
TRBJ2-7 TRBV6-5 . . CASSYSRGDPYEQYF TGTGCCAGCAGTTACTCCCGCGGGGACCCCTACGAGCAGTACTTC
TRBJ2-7 TRBV4-1 . . CASSQEVGFAYEQYF TGCGCCAGCAGCCAAGAGGTCGGATTTGCGTACGAGCAGTACTTC
TRBJ1-2 TRBV28 . . CASHNRGGNYGYTF TGTGCCAGCCATAACAGAGGGGGAAACTATGGCTACACCTTC
TRBJ2-3 TRBV5-5 . . CASSLIGAPSTDTQYF TGTGCCAGCAGCTTAATAGGAGCGCCTAGCACAGATACGCAGTATTTT
TRBJ2-1 TRBV11-2 . . CASSLNPGWDEQFF TGTGCCAGCAGCTTAAACCCGGGGTGGGATGAGCAGTTCTTC
TRBJ1-2 TRBV7-2 TRBD1 . CASTVDRVGGYTF TGTGCCAGCACCGTAGACAGGGTGGGCGGCTACACCTTC
TRBJ2-1 TRBV1 . . CTSSPRLRNYNEQFF TGCACCAGCAGCCCCAGACTAAGGAACTACAATGAGCAGTTCTTC
TRBJ2-4 TRBV4-1 TRBD1 . CASSLSGQGALKAKNIQYF TGCGCCAGCAGCCTCTCCGGACAGGGGGCATTGAAAGCCAAAAACATTCAGTACTTC
TRBJ2-3 TRBV5-1 . . CASSLSGGAGTDTQYF TGCGCCAGCAGCTTGTCCGGGGGCGCGGGCACAGATACGCAGTATTTT
TRBJ1-1 TRBV2 . . CASSVKLNTEAFF TGTGCCAGCTCAGTGAAGCTGAACACTGAAGCTTTCTTT
TRBJ1-3 TRBV7-8 . . CASRYAAGNTIYF TGTGCCAGCAGATATGCGGCTGGAAACACCATATATTTT
TRBJ1-1 TRBV19 TRBD1 once CASSMAYRGMNTEAFF TGTGCCAGTAGTATGGCTTACAGGGGAATGAACACTGAAGCTTTCTTT